Listed here are 21 T cell receptor beta chains from one sample, sequenced in a study of human T cells and chemical hapten exposure. The time point is: patch test 2, 6 weeks after DPC sensitization. Treatment specified: therapeutic diphenylcyclopropenone sensitization with weekly scalp DPC. TCRdb analysed the RACE reads with MiXCR anew, one entry per CDR3 protein. The sample consists of approximately 89,000 distinct CDR3 sequences, 6.6% of them appearing once. The input for sequencing was whole blood, taken in connection with sensitization to the hapten diphenylcyclopropenone (DPC). These receptors were taken from a woman aged 25 to 39 with alopecia areata. Some clones in this sample may be carry-over from other donors' samples.

There are a few counts of this clonotype. This rearrangement joins TRBV20-1 to TRBJ1-1; a weak D match, TRBD1 (6 bases). This CDR3 is 12 amino acids long. The V gene's germline CDR1 is DFQATT and CDR2 SNEGSKA (reference sequence). V was trimmed by 7 bases and J by 3 bases, leaving 12 bases between them. The CDR3 DNA reads TGCAGTGTTGGGGGCTTGGACACTGAAGCTTTCTTT. This codes for CSVGGLDTEAFF.

This clonotype has a count of ten or more. The rearrangement links TRBV4-1 to TRBJ1-4; 8 bases line up with TRBD1. Germline values: CDR1 MGHRA, CDR2 YSYEKL. Trimming took 1 base from V and 3 from J; bases not matched to a gene: 4. The length of the CDR3 is 16 residues. Here the CDR3 reads CASSQAPTGANEKLFF. The DNA of the CDR3 is TGCGCCAGCAGCCAAGCCCCGACAGGGGCTAATGAAAAACTGTTTTTT.

The chain recombines TRBV14 with TRBJ2-5; TRBD1 is a possible D gene (5 bases). The CDR3 has 16 amino acids. Germline CDR1 reads SGHDN; CDR2 reads FVKESK. Trimming removed 1 base from V and 1 base from J, with 13 bases in between. CDR3 sequence: CASSQGGPTIQETQYF. CDR3 in DNA: TGTGCCAGCAGCCAAGGGGGCCCTACCATCCAAGAGACCCAGTACTTC.

This clonotype was counted ten times or more. The V gene is TRBV12-3 or TRBV12-4, the J gene TRBJ2-3; 7 positions agree with TRBD1. V lost 5 bases, J lost 1 base, and 15 bases stayed unmatched. This CDR3 region has 18 residues. The CDR3 region is CASSIIIGQARGTDTQYF. CDR3 nucleotides: TGTGCCAGCAGTATCATTATCGGACAGGCCCGAGGCACAGATACGCAGTATTTT.

This clonotype was detected many times. This sequence joins TRBV25-1 and TRBJ2-5, with 8 bases that match TRBD2. The CDR3 is 11 residues long. Germline CDR1 reads MGHDK; CDR2 reads SYGVNS. V was clipped by 8 bases and J by 5 bases; unmatched bases: 1. This CDR3 is CASASGETQYF. The DNA for the CDR3 is TGTGCCAGCGCTAGCGGGGAGACCCAGTACTTC.

A note on this clonotype: A much larger clone differs by one base, so this may be a read error. The chain employs TRBV29-1 and TRBJ2-3; perhaps TRBD1 as D (5 bases). The CDR3 runs to 13 residues. Germline CDR1 SQVTM, CDR2 ANQGSEA. The CDR3 region is CSVVKGPTDSQYF. The CDR3 DNA reads TGCAGCGTTGTTAAGGGGCCCACAGATTCGCAGTATTTT.

This clonotype was observed a handful of times. This chain uses TRBV7-3 with TRBJ2-1; D not certain. Germline V lookup: CDR1 SGHTA, CDR2 FQGTGA. V was clipped by 8 bases and J by 4 bases, with 18 bases between them. The CDR3 spans 15 residues. Here the CDR3 reads CASSASRVAYNEQFF. Written as DNA, the CDR3 is TGTGCCAGCTCGGCGTCCCGGGTTGCGTACAATGAGCAGTTCTTC.

The V and J genes are TRBV25-1 and TRBJ1-5, with TRBD1 matching over 7 bases. The germline CDR1 and CDR2 sequences are MGHDK and SYGVNS. This CDR3 has 14 amino acids. J was trimmed by 1 base and V by 6 bases; bases with no gene match: 3. The CDR3 DNA reads as TGTGCCAGCAGGCAGGGGGGAAGCAATCAGCCCCAGCATTTT. Its translation: CASRQGGSNQPQHF.

In this sample, this clonotype turned up many times. The chain couples TRBV25-1 to TRBJ2-7; D uncertain. The V gene's germline CDR1 is MGHDK and CDR2 SYGVNS. The CDR3 is 11 residues long. Trimming removed 4 bases at V and 5 bases at J, with 6 bases between. Here the CDR3 DNA reads TGTGCCAGCAGTGGAAGTCACGAGCAGTACTTC. Encoded protein: CASSGSHEQYF.

This clonotype was detected many times. The V call is TRBV6-5, the J call TRBJ2-2; possible D gene TRBD2, 6 bases. The CDR3 covers 16 residues. Looked up from germline, CDR1 is MNHEY and CDR2 is SVGAGI. V lost 3 bases and J lost 6, with 17 bases in between. CDR3 in DNA: TGTGCCAGCAGTTATGGGAGGCAGTATCGGTCCGGGGAGCTGTTTTTT. Translating gives CASSYGRQYRSGELFF.

This chain joins TRBV7-9 and TRBJ1-2; no definite D call. This CDR3 contains 12 residues. V lost 3 bases, J lost 4 bases, and 6 bases lay in between. Germline V gene lookup returns CDR1 SEHNR and CDR2 FQNEAQ (reference sequence). CDR3 coding DNA: TGTGCCAGCAGCTTCACGAGCTATGGCTACACCTTC. Protein product: CASSFTSYGYTF. Filled out from reference TRBV7-9 and TRBJ1-2, the complete variable domain reads DTGVSQNPRHKITKRGQNVTFRCDPISEHNRLYWYRQTLGQGPEFLTYFQNEAQLEKSRLLSDRFSAERPKGSFSTLEIQRTEQGDSAMYLCASSFTSYGYTFGSGTRLTVV.

This clonotype was observed at least ten times. V usage is TRBV6-1 and J usage is TRBJ2-7, with a weak D call TRBD1 (5 bases). The V gene lost 6 bases and the J gene lost 3 bases, with 18 bases spanning the gap. Germline assignment: CDR1 MNHNS and CDR2 SASEGT. The CDR3 sequence is 15 residues long. DNA for the CDR3: TGTGCCAGCAGCCGCGACAGTCCGATACTCTACGAGCAGTACTTC. Translation: CASSRDSPILYEQYF.

This clonotype was observed at least ten times. The chain uses TRBV20-1 and TRBJ2-2; D may be TRBD1 (5 bases). From germline, CDR1 is DFQATT and CDR2 SNEGSKA (reference sequence). The CDR3 runs to 13 residues. Trimming took off 6 bases at V and 9 bases at J, with 17 bases between the two ends. The CDR3 DNA sequence: TGCAGTGCCGAGAATCCAGGGTTGCGGGAGCTGTTTTTT. Protein product: CSAENPGLRELFF.

This clonotype was picked up a small number of times. The J gene is TRBJ2-7, the V gene TRBV9, with no clear D. CDR1 and CDR2 from the germline V gene are SGDLS and YYNGEE. Between the trimmed V and J ends, which lost 4 bases and 6 bases, there was a span of 14 bases. This CDR3 has 13 residues. As DNA, the CDR3 is TGTGCCAGCAGCTCCCGGCCCCGTTCCGAGCAGTACTTC. Amino acid sequence: CASSSRPRSEQYF. The full variable domain, with the rest looked up from reference TRBV9 and TRBJ2-7, is DSGVTQTPKHLITATGQRVTLRCSPRSGDLSVYWYQQSLDQGLQFLIQYYNGEERAKGNILERFSAQQFPDLHSELNLSSLELGDSALYFCASSSRPRSEQYFGPGTRLTVT.

The sample holds many counts of this clonotype. The J gene is TRBJ1-1, the V gene TRBV3-1, with 7 nucleotides matching TRBD1. Germline V lookup: CDR1 LGHDT, CDR2 YNNKEL (reference sequence). CDR3 length: 14 amino acids. V lost 6 bases, J lost 1 base, and 5 bases stayed unmatched. This CDR3 reads CASSSDRANTEAFF. CDR3 bases: TGTGCCAGCAGTTCCGACAGGGCGAACACTGAAGCTTTCTTT.

This clonotype was seen a few times. The chain uses TRBV30 and TRBJ1-1; a possible D gene is TRBD1 (5 bases). V was pared by 6 bases and J by 8 bases, with 16 bases between. Per germline, CDR1 GTSNPN and CDR2 SVGIG (reference sequence). CDR3 size: 12 residues. This CDR3 is CACPGDGREAFF. The CDR3 DNA reads as TGTGCCTGCCCTGGGGACGGGAGAGAAGCTTTCTTT.

This clonotype was observed at least ten times. The V gene is TRBV6-5, the J gene TRBJ1-4; D gene unclear. CDR3 length: 14 residues. V gave up 5 bases and J gave up 4 bases, with 11 bases separating them. The germline V gene encodes CDR1 MNHEY and CDR2 SVGAGI. The CDR3 sequence is CASSLTGFNEKLFF. In DNA form, the CDR3 reads TGTGCCAGCAGTCTCACGGGGTTTAATGAAAAACTGTTTTTT.

This clonotype appeared many times. The CDR3 DNA reads TGCGCCAGCAGCTTGGCCGGGACTAGCTTCGACGAGCAGTACTTC. It specifies CASSLAGTSFDEQYF. The chain carries TRBV5-1 and TRBJ2-7; 9 nucleotides match TRBD2. The CDR3 totals 15 residues. Germline values: CDR1 SGHRS, CDR2 YFSETQ. The junction had 6 bases not matched to a gene; V was cut back by 0 bases and J by 5 bases.

This clonotype was picked up a small number of times. This sequence joins TRBV20-1 and TRBJ1-2; D is undetermined. The V end was cut by 0 bases, the J end by 3 bases, with 14 bases between. The CDR3 runs 15 residues. Germline assignment: CDR1 DFQATT and CDR2 SNEGSKA (reference sequence). The DNA for the CDR3 is TGCAGTGCTAGAGACGCCCCCCCGGGCCACTATGGCTACACCTTC. Residues: CSARDAPPGHYGYTF.

The V call is TRBV7-6, the J call TRBJ1-2; 9 bases agree with TRBD1. The CDR3 consists of 13 residues. Germline values: CDR1 SGHVS, CDR2 FNYEAQ. The J segment lost 7 bases and the V segment lost 5 bases, leaving 5 bases of the junction unmatched. CDR3 in amino acids: CASSPKQGAGYTF. The CDR3 DNA follows: TGTGCCAGCAGCCCAAAACAGGGGGCTGGCTACACCTTC.

This clonotype appeared a few times. This chain links TRBV12-5 with TRBJ2-1, with D hard to call. CDR1 is LGHNT, CDR2 FRNRAP, per germline. The CDR3 has 18 residues. V was trimmed by 2 bases and J by 0 bases, leaving 17 bases between them. This CDR3 reads CASGLNLPGHSSYNEQFF. The DNA for the CDR3 is TGTGCTAGTGGTTTGAATCTACCGGGCCACAGCTCCTACAATGAGCAGTTCTTC.